This TCR beta chain was recorded in a study of T cell responses to AZD1222 COVID-19 vaccine. Study-level findings and limits: There were repertoire samples only from the period after the peak T cell response. Following two doses of AZD1222, Spike-specific TCR breadth and depth rose. Mostly white British, mostly female donors; authors suggested clonal diversity may be underestimated. Baseline serostatus was positive in only six AZD1222 recipients.

The protocol was immunoSEQ multiplex PCR, while the TCRdb copy is restricted to in-frame clones and leaves out a portion. The sample contains some 64,000 clones, around 84% of which appear only once. This CDR3 contains 13 residues. V lost 5 bases to trimming and J lost 5 bases, with 10 bases between them. Germline V gene lookup returns CDR1 ENHRY and CDR2 SYGVKD. A word on this clone: Its antigen remains unidentified.

This sequence joins TRBV10-3 and TRBJ1-5; the D gene is possibly TRBD1 (6 bases). The receptor was isolated from an adult in good health. Sequencing was performed on peripheral blood, taken on day 0 of AZD1222 vaccination. CDR3 in amino acids: CAISPGGHQPQHF. CDR3 nucleotide sequence: TGTGCCATCAGTCCCGGGGGGCATCAGCCCCAGCATTTT.